Below are 7 T cell receptor beta chains sequenced from a single sample in a study of blood T cell repertoires in COVID-19. Measured with immunoSEQ multiplex PCR; TCRdb has only the in-frame clones, and not every one. The profile shows about 230,000 clones, 80% to 90% of them singletons. Sample: peripheral blood. The receptors come from a man between 35 and 55 years old who had recovered from COVID-19.

This clone was counted a single time. The V call is TRBV5-1, the J call TRBJ1-6; 9 positions agree with TRBD1. The CDR3 has 16 amino acids. In germline, CDR1 is SGHRS, CDR2 YFSETQ. Trimming at V came to 0 bases and at J to 8 bases, leaving 6 bases not matched to a gene. The chain's CDR3 is CASSLGRDRVYSPLHF. DNA for the CDR3: TGCGCCAGCAGCTTGGGACGGGACAGGGTGTATTCACCCCTCCACTTT.

This chain links TRBV20-1 with TRBJ1-4; 9 bases agree with TRBD1. Looked up from germline, CDR1 is DFQATT and CDR2 is SNEGSKA (reference sequence). The CDR3 contains 15 residues. Trimming cost V 4 bases and J 5 bases; bases outside gene matches: 8. CDR3 amino acids: CSANDLTGGNEKLFF. The DNA of the CDR3 is TGCAGTGCTAATGACCTTACAGGGGGCAATGAAAAACTGTTTTTT.

The rearrangement uses TRBV10-1 and TRBJ2-3; 10 nucleotides align to TRBD2. The germline gives CDR1 WNHNN, CDR2 SYGVQD (reference sequence). The CDR3 runs 15 residues. V gave up 7 bases and J gave up 2 bases; unmatched junction bases: 6. CDR3 residues: CASKKAGGVTDTQYF. CDR3 DNA: TGCGCCAGCAAAAAAGCGGGGGGGGTCACAGATACGCAGTATTTT.

The chain recombines TRBV27 with TRBJ2-1; D is possibly TRBD2 (6 bases). CDR1 and CDR2 from the germline V gene are MNHEY and SMNVEV (reference sequence). The germline V and J ends were trimmed by 8 bases and 4 bases, with 12 bases remaining between them. The CDR3 runs 13 residues. Here the CDR3 DNA reads TGTGCCAGCCGGGAGCAGCGGTACAATGAGCAGTTCTTC. It specifies CASREQRYNEQFF.

The chain carries TRBV4-3 and TRBJ1-5; D is unclear. CDR3 length equals 15 residues. The germline V and J ends were trimmed by 1 base and 3 bases, with 10 bases remaining between them. Germline V lookup: CDR1 LGHNA, CDR2 YSLEER. The CDR3 DNA reads TGCGCCAGCAGCCAAGGGGGAGGGTTCAATCAGCCCCAGCATTTT. Translating it yields CASSQGGGFNQPQHF.

The chain couples TRBV7-9 to TRBJ2-7; possible D gene TRBD2, 7 bases. The CDR3 consists of 17 residues. Germline CDR1 and CDR2: SEHNR and FQNEAQ (reference sequence). V gave up 2 bases and J gave up 3 bases, with 20 bases separating them. Written as DNA, the CDR3 is TGTGCCAGCAGCTTACTCCCGGGGGCGGGGGAATTCTACGAGCAGTACTTC. Translated: CASSLLPGAGEFYEQYF.

The rearrangement links TRBV4-1 to TRBJ2-3; 10 positions match TRBD2. J was trimmed by 0 bases and V by 4 bases; bases with no gene match: 1. The germline V gene has CDR1 MGHRA and CDR2 YSYEKL. CDR3 length: 15 residues. This CDR3 reads CASSLAGGSTDTQYF. The CDR3 bases are TGCGCCAGCAGCCTAGCGGGAGGAAGCACAGATACGCAGTATTTT.